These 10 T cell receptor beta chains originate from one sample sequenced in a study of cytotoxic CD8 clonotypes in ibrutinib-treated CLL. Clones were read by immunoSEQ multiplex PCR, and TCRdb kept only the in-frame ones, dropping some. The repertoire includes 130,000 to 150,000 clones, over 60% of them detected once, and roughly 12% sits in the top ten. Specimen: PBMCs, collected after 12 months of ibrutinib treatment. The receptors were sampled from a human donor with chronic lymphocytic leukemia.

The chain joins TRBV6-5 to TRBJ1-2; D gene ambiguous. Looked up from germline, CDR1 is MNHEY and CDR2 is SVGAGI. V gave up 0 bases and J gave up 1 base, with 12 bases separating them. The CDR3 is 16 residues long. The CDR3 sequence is CASSYSEQLLNYGYTF. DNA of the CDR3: TGTGCCAGCAGTTACTCGGAACAGCTTCTTAACTATGGCTACACCTTC.

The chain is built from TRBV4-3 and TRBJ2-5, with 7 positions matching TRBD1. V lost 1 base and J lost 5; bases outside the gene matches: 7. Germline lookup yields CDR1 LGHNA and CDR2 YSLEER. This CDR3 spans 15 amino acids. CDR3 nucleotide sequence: TGCGCCAGCAGCCAAGTGTTTACAGGGGCGGAGACCCAGTACTTC. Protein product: CASSQVFTGAETQYF.

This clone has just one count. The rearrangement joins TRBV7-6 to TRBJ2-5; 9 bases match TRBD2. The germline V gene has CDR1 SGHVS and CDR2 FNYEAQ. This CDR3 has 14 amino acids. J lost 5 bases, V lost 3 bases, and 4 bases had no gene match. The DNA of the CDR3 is TGTGCCAGCAGCTTGGGACTAGCCTACGAGACCCAGTACTTC. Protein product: CASSLGLAYETQYF.

CDR3 coding DNA: TGTGCCAGCAGCTTAGGGCTAGCGGGAGATAGTGAGCAGTTCTTC. This sequence encodes CASSLGLAGDSEQFF. This chain joins TRBV7-7 and TRBJ2-1; 10 bases are a match to TRBD2. This CDR3 contains 15 residues. Germline V gene lookup returns CDR1 SSHAT and CDR2 FNYEAQ (reference sequence). V shed 1 base and J 9 bases; nucleotides not matched to a gene: 6.

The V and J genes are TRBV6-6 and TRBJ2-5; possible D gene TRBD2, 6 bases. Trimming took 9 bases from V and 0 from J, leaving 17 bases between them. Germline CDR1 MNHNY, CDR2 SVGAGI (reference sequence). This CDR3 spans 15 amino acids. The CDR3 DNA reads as TGTGCCAGTCTCCCGGGACTGACGTACCAAGAGACCCAGTACTTC. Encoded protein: CASLPGLTYQETQYF.

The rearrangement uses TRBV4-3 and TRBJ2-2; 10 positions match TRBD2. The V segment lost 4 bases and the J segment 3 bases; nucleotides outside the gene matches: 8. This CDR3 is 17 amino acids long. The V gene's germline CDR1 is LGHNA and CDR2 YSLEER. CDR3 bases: TGCGCCAGCAGCCGGCCTCTAGCGGGAGCACACACCGGGGAGCTGTTTTTT. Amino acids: CASSRPLAGAHTGELFF.

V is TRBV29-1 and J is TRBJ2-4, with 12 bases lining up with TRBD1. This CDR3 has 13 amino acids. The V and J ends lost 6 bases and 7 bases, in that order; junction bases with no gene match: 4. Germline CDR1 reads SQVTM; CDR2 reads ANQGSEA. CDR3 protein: CSVSGQGANIQYF. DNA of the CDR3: TGCAGCGTCTCGGGACAGGGGGCTAACATTCAGTACTTC.

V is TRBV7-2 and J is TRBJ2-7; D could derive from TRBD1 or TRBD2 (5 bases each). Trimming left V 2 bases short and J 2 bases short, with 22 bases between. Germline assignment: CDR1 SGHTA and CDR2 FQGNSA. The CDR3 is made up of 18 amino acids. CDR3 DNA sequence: TGTGCCAGCAGCTTAATGGGCAGGGTGGGGAGTGGCGCCTACGAGCAGTACTTC. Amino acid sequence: CASSLMGRVGSGAYEQYF.

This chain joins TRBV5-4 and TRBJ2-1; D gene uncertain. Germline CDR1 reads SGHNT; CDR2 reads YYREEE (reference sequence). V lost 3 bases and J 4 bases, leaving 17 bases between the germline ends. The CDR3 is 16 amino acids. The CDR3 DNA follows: TGTGCCAGCAGCTCAAGCCAAGGCCAGAGATACAATGAGCAGTTCTTC. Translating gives CASSSSQGQRYNEQFF.

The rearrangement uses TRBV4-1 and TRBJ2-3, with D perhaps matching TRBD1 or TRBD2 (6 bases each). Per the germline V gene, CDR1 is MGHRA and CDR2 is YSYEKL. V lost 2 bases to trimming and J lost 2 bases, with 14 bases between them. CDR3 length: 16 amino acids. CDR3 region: CASSQHSGGLTDTQYF. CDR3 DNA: TGCGCCAGCAGCCAACATTCCGGGGGCCTCACAGATACGCAGTATTTT.